Listed here are 12 T cell receptor beta chains from one sample, sequenced in a study of shared clonotypes between healthy human individuals. The repertoire was sequenced with immunoSEQ multiplex PCR; TCRdb's copy has only in-frame clones and lacks some. This table has under 1,900,000 clones, approximately 98.5% appearing once. Sequencing was performed on naive CD4+ T cells sorted from blood. Subset given: CD45RA+ positively selected. All receptors come from a man aged 25 to 40 in good health.

The V and J genes are TRBV7-2 and TRBJ2-2; D is ambiguous. Trimming stripped 5 bases from V and 7 bases from J, with 14 bases between. CDR1 and CDR2 from the germline V gene are SGHTA and FQGNSA. This CDR3 has 14 amino acids. DNA for the CDR3: TGTGCCAGCAGCCTGGGATACGGTGACGGGGAGCTGTTTTTT. Translation: CASSLGYGDGELFF.

The genes are TRBV4-1 and TRBJ2-5, with 10 positions matching TRBD1. This CDR3 contains 15 residues. Trimming took 2 bases from V and 5 from J; bases not matched to a gene: 5. CDR1 and CDR2 from the germline V gene are MGHRA and YSYEKL. CDR3 loop: CASSQLGQGLETQYF. As DNA, the CDR3 is TGCGCCAGCAGCCAACTGGGACAGGGGCTTGAGACCCAGTACTTC.

The rearrangement links TRBV7-2 to TRBJ2-7, with no clear D. CDR3 length: 14 residues. From germline, CDR1 is SGHTA and CDR2 FQGNSA. The V end was cut by 4 bases, the J end by 2 bases, with 12 bases between. CDR3 nucleotides: TGTGCCAGCAGCTCCCCCATGGGTCCCTACGAGCAGTACTTC. Its translation is CASSSPMGPYEQYF.

The chain recombines TRBV19 with TRBJ2-5, with a tentative D call TRBD1 (6 bases). CDR1 and CDR2 (germline): LNHDA, SQIVND (reference sequence). Trimming removed 4 bases from V and 3 bases from J, with 18 bases in between. This CDR3 contains 16 residues. The CDR3 reads CASSSIGRGSEETQYF. In DNA, the CDR3 is TGTGCCAGTAGTAGTATTGGCAGGGGAAGTGAAGAGACCCAGTACTTC.

This chain uses TRBV14 with TRBJ2-5; 8 bases align to TRBD1. This CDR3 contains 15 residues. The trim removed 1 base at V and 5 bases at J, leaving 6 bases unmatched. The germline CDR1 and CDR2 sequences are SGHDN and FVKESK. The CDR3 protein is CASSQGQGRWETQYF. The CDR3 DNA reads TGTGCCAGCAGCCAAGGACAGGGGCGCTGGGAGACCCAGTACTTC. Filled out from reference TRBV14 and TRBJ2-5, the complete variable domain reads EAGVTQFPSHSVIEKGQTVTLRCDPISGHDNLYWYRRVMGKEIKFLLHFVKESKQDESGMPNNRFLAERTGGTYSTLKVQPAELEDSGVYFCASSQGQGRWETQYFGPGTRLLVL.

The V and J genes are TRBV5-1 and TRBJ1-1, with TRBD1 identical over 8 bases. The J segment lost 4 bases and the V segment lost 3 bases, leaving 5 bases of the junction unmatched. Germline V gene data show CDR1 as SGHRS and CDR2 as YFSETQ. The CDR3 sequence is 14 residues long. CDR3 in DNA: TGCGCCAGCAGCTCTTTACAGGGGGTCACTGAAGCTTTCTTT. It is translated as CASSSLQGVTEAFF.

The genes are TRBV4-3 and TRBJ2-7; 8 nucleotides match TRBD2. Per germline, CDR1 LGHNA and CDR2 YSLEER. The CDR3 length is 13 residues. V shed 4 bases and J 3 bases; nucleotides not matched to a gene: 2. The chain's CDR3 is CASSPGGIYEQYF. The DNA of the CDR3 is TGCGCCAGCAGCCCGGGAGGGATCTACGAGCAGTACTTC.

This rearrangement joins TRBV5-4 to TRBJ2-7; 7 bases map to TRBD1. V trimming: 1 base; J trimming: 0 bases; junction bases outside the gene matches: 4. This CDR3 contains 15 residues. Per germline, CDR1 SGHNT and CDR2 YYREEE (reference sequence). The CDR3 DNA sequence: TGTGCCAGCAGCTTGTCCGCAGGGGGCTCCTACGAGCAGTACTTC. It encodes CASSLSAGGSYEQYF.

The chain joins TRBV6-5 to TRBJ2-7; the D is unclear. With 0 bases removed from V and 0 bases from J, the gap between germline ends came to 6 bases. Germline loops: CDR1 MNHEY, CDR2 SVGAGI. There are 14 residues in the CDR3. CDR3: CASSYSFSSYEQYF. The CDR3 region has the DNA TGTGCCAGCAGTTACTCGTTTTCCTCCTACGAGCAGTACTTC.

The chain links TRBV28 to TRBJ1-5; D remains ambiguous. Germline lookup yields CDR1 MDHEN and CDR2 SYDVKM. The CDR3 is 12 residues long. V was trimmed by 6 bases and J by 5 bases, leaving 8 bases between them. CDR3 in DNA: TGTGCCAGCAGACAGCTGGATCAGCCCCAGCATTTT. Protein: CASRQLDQPQHF.

The chain employs TRBV9 and TRBJ1-1; tentatively, D is TRBD1 (6 bases). Germline V gene lookup returns CDR1 SGDLS and CDR2 YYNGEE. This CDR3 is 17 amino acids long. V lost 3 bases and J 4 bases, leaving 22 bases between the germline ends. Written as DNA, the CDR3 is TGTGCCAGCAGCGCTGGAGGGGGTCCGGCGACGGGCACTGAAGCTTTCTTT. Its protein product is CASSAGGGPATGTEAFF.

The chain has TRBV5-6 and TRBJ1-5, with D hard to call. Germline CDR1 is SGHDT and CDR2 is YYEEEE. With 0 bases removed from V and 3 bases from J, the gap between germline ends came to 4 bases. CDR3 size: 13 residues. The CDR3 sequence is CASSLGFNQPQHF. Written as DNA, the CDR3 is TGTGCCAGCAGCTTGGGATTCAATCAGCCCCAGCATTTT.